These 17 T cell receptor beta chains were sequenced from one sample in a study of T cell responses to AZD1222 COVID-19 vaccine. The data were produced by immunoSEQ multiplex PCR, yet TCRdb's version contains in-frame clones alone and is incomplete. The table records 110,000 or so clones, more than 85% of them present only once. Specimen: peripheral blood, collected 28 days after the second AZD1222 dose. These receptor sequences come from an adult who received the AZD1222 COVID-19 vaccine.

The sample holds a few counts of this clone. Other nucleotide sequences in the sample specify the same CDR3. In DNA form, the CDR3 reads TGCAGTGCTAGTGACAGGGGTTCTGGAAACACCATATATTTT. It specifies CSASDRGSGNTIYF. The chain has TRBV20-1 and TRBJ1-3, with 8 bases matching TRBD1. The CDR3 sequence is 14 residues long. J gave up 1 base and V 3 bases, and 2 bases lay outside the gene matches. CDR1 DFQATT and CDR2 SNEGSKA come from the germline V gene (reference sequence).

The V call is TRBV19, the J call TRBJ1-3; no clear D gene. The V end lost 2 bases, the J end lost 0 bases, and 8 bases lay between the germline ends. CDR3 length: 15 amino acids. The germline V gene encodes CDR1 LNHDA and CDR2 SQIVND (reference sequence). The CDR3 DNA follows: TGTGCCAGTAGTATATTGGTGAGCTCTGGAAACACCATATATTTT. The encoded protein is CASSILVSSGNTIYF.

The V gene is TRBV5-5, the J gene TRBJ1-6; 8 bases fit TRBD1. This CDR3 is built from 14 residues. Trimming at V came to 0 bases and at J to 10 bases, leaving 3 bases not matched to a gene. Germline assignment: CDR1 SGHKS and CDR2 YYEKEE (reference sequence). As DNA, the CDR3 is TGTGCCAGCAGCTTGGGGACAGGGTGGTCACCCCTCCACTTT. It translates to CASSLGTGWSPLHF.

This rearrangement joins TRBV28 to TRBJ2-5; 7 positions agree with TRBD1. Germline V gene data show CDR1 as MDHEN and CDR2 as SYDVKM. CDR3 length equals 15 residues. The V segment lost 2 bases and the J segment 5 bases; nucleotides outside the gene matches: 8. The CDR3 sequence: CASSLGDSPRETQYF. In DNA form, the CDR3 reads TGTGCCAGCAGTTTAGGGGACAGCCCCCGGGAGACCCAGTACTTC.

This chain joins TRBV2 and TRBJ2-1; D is ambiguous. This CDR3 region has 11 residues. Trimming cost V 7 bases and J 6 bases, with 7 bases left between them. CDR1 is SNHLY and CDR2 is FYNNEI in the germline V gene. Here the CDR3 DNA reads TGTGCCAGCACCAGGACCAATGAGCAGTTCTTC. Translating it yields CASTRTNEQFF.

The gene calls are TRBV20-1 and TRBJ2-3, with D perhaps matching TRBD1 (5 bases). V lost 3 bases, J lost 2 bases, and 12 bases lay in between. Per the germline V gene, CDR1 is DFQATT and CDR2 is SNEGSKA (reference sequence). The CDR3 contains 14 residues. The CDR3 sequence is CSASGQGLTDTQYF. DNA of the CDR3: TGCAGTGCTAGTGGGCAGGGTCTCACAGATACGCAGTATTTT.

This sequence joins TRBV2 and TRBJ1-1; 7 bases align to TRBD1. J was trimmed by 4 bases and V by 6 bases; bases with no gene match: 2. Germline CDR1 and CDR2: SNHLY and FYNNEI. The CDR3 sequence is 12 residues long. CDR3 sequence (DNA): TGTGCCAGCAGGACAGGGCCCACTGAAGCTTTCTTT. It translates to CASRTGPTEAFF.

The count of this clone is one. The CDR3, as DNA: TGTGCCAGCAGTGAACGGGCCCCAGGGGAAAAACTGTTTTTT. Translation gives CASSERAPGEKLFF. V usage is TRBV2 and J usage is TRBJ1-4; possibly TRBD1 for D (5 bases). This CDR3 is 14 amino acids long. The germline V and J ends were trimmed by 2 bases and 8 bases, with 12 bases remaining between them. Germline CDR1 and CDR2: SNHLY and FYNNEI.

The chain employs TRBV5-1 and TRBJ2-1; D may be TRBD2 (7 bases). Germline CDR1 and CDR2: SGHRS and YFSETQ. The CDR3 runs 13 residues. Between the trimmed V and J ends, which lost 7 bases and 7 bases, there was a span of 15 bases. Written as DNA, the CDR3 is TGCGCCAGCGATAAGGGGGGGAGGAATGAGCAGTTCTTC. Translated, it gives CASDKGGRNEQFF.

The chain has TRBV18 and TRBJ1-5, with 8 nucleotides matching TRBD1. The CDR3 is made up of 15 amino acids. Germline CDR1 and CDR2: KGHSH and LQKENI. J gave up 4 bases and V 5 bases, and 7 bases lay outside the gene matches. Written as DNA, the CDR3 is TGTGCCAGCTCAGTTGGACAGGGAAGGAATCAGCCCCAGCATTTT. Translating gives CASSVGQGRNQPQHF.

The rearrangement joins TRBV10-2 to TRBJ2-7; no reliable D call. The CDR3 runs 11 residues. V was trimmed by 3 bases and J by 6 bases, leaving 6 bases between them. In germline, CDR1 is WSHSY, CDR2 SAAADI. The CDR3 nucleotides are TGCGCCAGCAGTGACAGCGTCGAGCAGTACTTC. It codes for CASSDSVEQYF.

The chain combines TRBV20-1 with TRBJ1-1; TRBD1 matches at 7 bases. Germline assignment: CDR1 DFQATT and CDR2 SNEGSKA (reference sequence). There are 11 residues in the CDR3. The CDR3 DNA reads as TGCGGCTACAGGGGTAGGACTGAAGCTTTCTTT. Translating gives CGYRGRTEAFF.

This rearrangement joins TRBV28 to TRBJ1-2, with 8 bases fitting TRBD1. Germline values: CDR1 MDHEN, CDR2 SYDVKM. The V and J ends lost 7 bases and 8 bases, in that order; junction bases with no gene match: 9. The CDR3 is 13 residues long. CDR3 region: CASNPRQGYGYTF. The CDR3 nucleotides read TGTGCCAGCAATCCCAGACAGGGGTACGGCTACACCTTC.

This clone was observed once. The chain uses TRBV6-5 and TRBJ1-5, with D possibly being TRBD1 (6 bases). V was trimmed by 5 bases and J by 0 bases, leaving 11 bases between them. Germline lookup yields CDR1 MNHEY and CDR2 SVGAGI. The CDR3 is made up of 15 amino acids. The CDR3 DNA sequence: TGTGCCAGCAGTAAGGACAGTTATAGCAATCAGCCCCAGCATTTT. It encodes CASSKDSYSNQPQHF.

The CDR3 reads CASSQGARTEAFF. CDR3 bases: TGTGCCAGTAGTCAGGGGGCGCGGACTGAAGCTTTCTTT. The chain is built from TRBV19 and TRBJ1-1; 8 bases match TRBD1. Germline V CDR1 and CDR2: LNHDA, SQIVND (reference sequence). The V segment lost 5 bases and the J segment 5 bases; nucleotides outside the gene matches: 4. This CDR3 spans 13 amino acids. The full variable domain, rest sourced from reference TRBV19 and TRBJ1-1, is DGGITQSPKYLFRKEGQNVTLSCEQNLNHDAMYWYRQDPGQGLRLIYYSQIVNDFQKGDIAEGYSVSREKKESFPLTVTSAQKNPTAFYLCASSQGARTEAFFGQGTRLTVV.

This chain uses TRBV6-2 or TRBV6-3 with TRBJ2-7; TRBD1 matches at 10 bases. Germline CDR1 MNHEY, CDR2 SVGEGT. CDR3 length: 16 amino acids. Losses at the gene ends were 4 bases for V and 5 bases for J; bases not matched to a gene: 11. Written as DNA, the CDR3 is TGTGCCAGCAGTTCGGGAAGGACAGGGGGAAAAAACGAGCAGTACTTC. Protein product: CASSSGRTGGKNEQYF.

This chain uses TRBV28 with TRBJ1-6, with no clear D. Germline CDR1 MDHEN, CDR2 SYDVKM. The CDR3 runs 16 residues. Trimming took off 6 bases at V and 0 bases at J, with 12 bases between the two ends. Here the CDR3 reads CASRKDGYSYNSPLHF. CDR3 DNA: TGTGCCAGCAGAAAGGACGGGTACTCCTATAATTCACCCCTCCACTTT.